This T cell receptor (beta chain) was profiled in a study of shared clonotypes between healthy human individuals. Sequenced by immunoSEQ multiplex PCR; TCRdb stores in-frame clones only, minus some. The repertoire consists of about 1.1 million clones, with around 77% occurring once and the leading ten covering roughly 0.83%. Donors comprised only Caucasian adults living in Nashville, Tennessee. CDR3 size: 16 residues. The V segment lost 5 bases and the J segment 0 bases; nucleotides outside the gene matches: 5. Germline CDR1 reads MNHNY; CDR2 reads SVGAGI (reference sequence). The TCR was taken from a man younger than 30 in good health. Some clones in this sample may be carry-over from other donors' samples. Sample: memory CD4+ T cells from PBMCs. Subset: CD45RA-negative fraction. This chain connects TRBV6-6 to TRBJ2-2; 8 positions match TRBD1. The CDR3 DNA follows: TGTGCCAGCAGTCCCCGGACAGGGACGAACACCGGGGAGCTGTTTTTT. It is translated as CASSPRTGTNTGELFF.